The 5 T cell receptor beta chains reported below all come from one sample, sequenced in a study of shared clonotypes between healthy human individuals. TCRdb keeps only in-frame clones here, not all; method: immunoSEQ multiplex PCR. Among about 2.4 million clones listed, 85% to 95% were seen once. The sequenced sample consisted of naive CD4+ T cells sorted from blood. Subset described: CD45RA+ positively selected. These receptors all come from a man between 18 and 35 years old in good health.

V is TRBV6-6 and J is TRBJ2-2; D remains ambiguous. Trimming left V 7 bases short and J 5 bases short, with 11 bases between. The CDR3 totals 13 residues. Germline CDR1 reads MNHNY; CDR2 reads SVGAGI (reference sequence). The CDR3 DNA reads as TGTGCCAGCACCAGCTGGCATACCGGGGAGCTGTTTTTT. As protein: CASTSWHTGELFF.

The chain joins TRBV6-1 to TRBJ1-5; D call uncertain. The CDR3 runs to 14 residues. CDR1 MNHNS and CDR2 SASEGT come from the germline V gene. V lost 8 bases, J lost 2 bases, and 13 bases lay in between. The chain's CDR3 is CASVREMGNQPQHF. The CDR3 DNA sequence: TGTGCCAGCGTGAGGGAAATGGGCAATCAGCCCCAGCATTTT.

The CDR3 here is CATSRDRSSGFSYNEQFF. The CDR3 coding sequence is TGTGCCACCAGCAGAGATCGGTCTAGCGGGTTCTCCTACAATGAGCAGTTCTTC. The chain carries TRBV15 and TRBJ2-1; 8 nucleotides match TRBD2. The junction had 7 bases not matched to a gene; V was cut back by 0 bases and J by 0 bases. Germline V CDR1 and CDR2: LNHNV, YYDKDF (reference sequence). The CDR3 loop spans 18 amino acids.

This sequence joins TRBV12-2 and TRBJ1-2; TRBD1, the table's D call, was not compared with the DNA. TRBV12-2 is termed a pseudogene. The CDR3 covers 21 residues. For the CDR3, the DNA is TGTGCAAGTCGCTTTAGTACTGCCAACGGGGACAGGGGGCGTTGGGCCTATGGCTACACCTTC. Amino acid sequence: CASRFSTANGDRGRWAYGYTF.

The chain couples TRBV6-6 to TRBJ1-5; D gene unclear. V lost 0 bases to trimming and J lost 3 bases, with 6 bases between them. This CDR3 has 14 amino acids. The germline gives CDR1 MNHNY, CDR2 SVGAGI (reference sequence). The CDR3 sequence: CASSYSKANQPQHF. The CDR3, as DNA: TGTGCCAGCAGTTACTCGAAGGCCAATCAGCCCCAGCATTTT.